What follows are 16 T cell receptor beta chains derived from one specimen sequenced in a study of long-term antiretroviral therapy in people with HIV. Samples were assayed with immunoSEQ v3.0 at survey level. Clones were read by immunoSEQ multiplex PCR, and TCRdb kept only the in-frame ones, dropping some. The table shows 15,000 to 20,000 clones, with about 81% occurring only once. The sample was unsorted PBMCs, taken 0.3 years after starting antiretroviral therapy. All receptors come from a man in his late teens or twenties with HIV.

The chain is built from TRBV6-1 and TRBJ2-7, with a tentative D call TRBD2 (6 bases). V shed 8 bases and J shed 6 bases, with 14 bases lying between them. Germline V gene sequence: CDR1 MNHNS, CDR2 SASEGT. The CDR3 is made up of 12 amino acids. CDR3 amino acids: CASSTPGGEQYF. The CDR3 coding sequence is TGTGCCAGCTCAACCCCCGGGGGCGAGCAGTACTTC.

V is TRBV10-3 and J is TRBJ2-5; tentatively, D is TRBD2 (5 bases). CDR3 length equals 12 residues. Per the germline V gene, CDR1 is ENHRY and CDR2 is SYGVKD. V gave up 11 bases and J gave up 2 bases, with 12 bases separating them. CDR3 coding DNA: TGTGCCGCCCGCGGGCGACAAGAGACCCAGTACTTC. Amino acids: CAARGRQETQYF.

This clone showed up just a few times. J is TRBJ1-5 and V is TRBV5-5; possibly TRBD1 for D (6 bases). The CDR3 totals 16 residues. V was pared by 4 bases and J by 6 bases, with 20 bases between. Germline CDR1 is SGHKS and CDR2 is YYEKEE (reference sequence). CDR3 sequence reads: CASSLTVGGSGQPQHF. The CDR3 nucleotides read TGTGCCAGCAGCCTAACAGTAGGGGGAAGCGGTCAGCCCCAGCATTTT.

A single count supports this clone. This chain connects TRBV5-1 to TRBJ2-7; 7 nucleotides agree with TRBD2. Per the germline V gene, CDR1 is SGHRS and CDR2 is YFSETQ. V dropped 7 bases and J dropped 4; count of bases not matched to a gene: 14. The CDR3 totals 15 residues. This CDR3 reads CASHPTGGRLYEQYF. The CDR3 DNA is TGCGCCAGCCACCCCACCGGGGGGAGACTTTACGAGCAGTACTTC.

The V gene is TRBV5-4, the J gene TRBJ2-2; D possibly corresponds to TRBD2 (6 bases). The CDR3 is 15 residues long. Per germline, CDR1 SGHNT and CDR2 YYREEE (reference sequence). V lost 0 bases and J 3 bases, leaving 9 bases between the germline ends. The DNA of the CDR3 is TGTGCCAGCAGCTTGGGGGACTCTCACACCGGGGAGCTGTTTTTT. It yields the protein CASSLGDSHTGELFF.

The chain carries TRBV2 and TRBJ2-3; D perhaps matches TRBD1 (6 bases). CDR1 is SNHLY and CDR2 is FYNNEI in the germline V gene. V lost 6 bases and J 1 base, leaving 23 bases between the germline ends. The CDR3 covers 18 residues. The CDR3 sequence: CASSDDRSAPGGTDTQYF. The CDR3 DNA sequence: TGTGCCAGCAGCGACGACAGGTCCGCCCCGGGTGGCACAGATACGCAGTATTTT.

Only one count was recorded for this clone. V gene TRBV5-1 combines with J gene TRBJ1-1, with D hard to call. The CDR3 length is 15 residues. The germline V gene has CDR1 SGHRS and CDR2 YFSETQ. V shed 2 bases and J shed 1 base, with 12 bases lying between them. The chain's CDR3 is CASSFLSDGNTEAFF. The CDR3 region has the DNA TGCGCCAGCAGCTTTTTGTCGGACGGGAACACTGAAGCTTTCTTT.

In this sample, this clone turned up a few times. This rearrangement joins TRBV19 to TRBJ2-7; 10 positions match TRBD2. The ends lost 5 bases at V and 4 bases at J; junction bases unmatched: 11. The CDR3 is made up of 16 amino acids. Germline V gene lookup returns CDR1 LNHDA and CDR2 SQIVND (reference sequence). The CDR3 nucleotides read TGTGCCAGTAGTGTACTCTGGACTAGCGGTGGTTACGAGCAGTACTTC. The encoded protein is CASSVLWTSGGYEQYF.

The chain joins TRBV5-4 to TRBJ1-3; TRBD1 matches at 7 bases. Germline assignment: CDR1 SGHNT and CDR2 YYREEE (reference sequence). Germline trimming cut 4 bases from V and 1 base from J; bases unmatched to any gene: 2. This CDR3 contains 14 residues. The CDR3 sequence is CASSLTGSGNTIYF. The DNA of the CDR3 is TGTGCCAGCAGCCTGACAGGGTCTGGAAACACCATATATTTT.

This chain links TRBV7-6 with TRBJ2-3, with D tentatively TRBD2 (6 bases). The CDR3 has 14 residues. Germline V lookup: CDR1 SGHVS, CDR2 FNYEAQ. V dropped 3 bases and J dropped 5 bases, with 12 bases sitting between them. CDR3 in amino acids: CASSLSGERDTQYF. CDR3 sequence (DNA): TGTGCCAGCAGCTTGTCGGGGGAGAGAGATACGCAGTATTTT.

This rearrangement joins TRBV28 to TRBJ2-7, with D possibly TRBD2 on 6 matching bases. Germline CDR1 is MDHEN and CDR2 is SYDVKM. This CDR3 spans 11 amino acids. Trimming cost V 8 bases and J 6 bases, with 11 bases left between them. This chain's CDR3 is CASALGGEQYF. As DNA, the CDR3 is TGTGCCAGCGCCCTGGGAGGCGAGCAGTACTTC.

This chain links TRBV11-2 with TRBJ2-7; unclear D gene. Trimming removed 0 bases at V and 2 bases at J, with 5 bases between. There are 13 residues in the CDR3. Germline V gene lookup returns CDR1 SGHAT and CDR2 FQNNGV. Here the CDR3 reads CASSLDRPYEQYF. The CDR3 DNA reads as TGTGCCAGCAGCTTAGACAGACCCTACGAGCAGTACTTC.

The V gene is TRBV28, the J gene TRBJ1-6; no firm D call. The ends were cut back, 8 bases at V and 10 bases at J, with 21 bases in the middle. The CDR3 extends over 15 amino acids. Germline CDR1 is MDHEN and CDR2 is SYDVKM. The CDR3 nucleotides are TGTGCCAGCCAAATCCCGGCGGGGTCAGGATCACCCCTCCACTTT. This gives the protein CASQIPAGSGSPLHF.

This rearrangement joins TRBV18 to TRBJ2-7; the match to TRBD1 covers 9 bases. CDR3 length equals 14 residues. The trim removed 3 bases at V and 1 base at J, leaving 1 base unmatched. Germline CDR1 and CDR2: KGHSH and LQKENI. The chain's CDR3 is CASSPGQGSYEQYF. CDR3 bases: TGTGCCAGCTCACCGGGACAGGGTTCCTACGAGCAGTACTTC.

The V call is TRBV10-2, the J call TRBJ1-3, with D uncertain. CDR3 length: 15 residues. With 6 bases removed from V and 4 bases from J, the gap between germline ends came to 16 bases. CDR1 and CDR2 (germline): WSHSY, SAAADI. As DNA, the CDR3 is TGCGCCAGCAGGGCTACAACCCCTAAAGGAAACACCATATATTTT. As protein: CASRATTPKGNTIYF.

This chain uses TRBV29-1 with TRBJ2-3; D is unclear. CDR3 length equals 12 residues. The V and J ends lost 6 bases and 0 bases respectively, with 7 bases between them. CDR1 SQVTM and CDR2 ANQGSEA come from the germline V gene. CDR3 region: CSVEESTDTQYF. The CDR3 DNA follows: TGCAGCGTAGAGGAAAGCACAGATACGCAGTATTTT.